Each of the 29 T cell receptor beta chains below was sequenced from the same sample in a study of control samples from healthy donors and cancer patients. Data came from immunoSEQ multiplex PCR; TCRdb stores just in-frame clones and leaves some out. The table records tens of thousands of clones, about 95% of them present only once. Sequences were obtained from blood. These receptors were taken from a woman aged 25-40 years in good health.

The chain has TRBV6-5 and TRBJ2-2, with D perhaps TRBD1 or TRBD2 (5 bases each). V was clipped by 6 bases and J by 8 bases, with 19 bases between them. CDR1 is MNHEY, CDR2 SVGAGI, per germline. This CDR3 is built from 15 residues. Here the CDR3 reads CASSPGTAIRGELFF. The CDR3 nucleotides read TGTGCCAGCAGCCCCGGGACGGCGATCAGGGGGGAGCTGTTTTTT.

The chain combines TRBV5-4 with TRBJ2-1; 8 bases map to TRBD2. Germline-derived CDR1 and CDR2 are SGHNT and YYREEE (reference sequence). V lost 2 bases and J lost 9; bases outside the gene matches: 10. The CDR3 contains 15 residues. The CDR3 is CASSFGGVSPSEQFF. CDR3 sequence (DNA): TGTGCCAGCAGCTTCGGGGGGGTTTCTCCATCTGAGCAGTTCTTC.

The V gene is TRBV30, the J gene TRBJ1-2, with 9 bases fitting TRBD1. The CDR3 consists of 15 residues. V trimming: 2 bases; J trimming: 4 bases; junction bases outside the gene matches: 8. Germline CDR1 is GTSNPN and CDR2 is SVGIG (reference sequence). The CDR3 reads CAWSSPGQGSYGYTF. The CDR3, as DNA: TGTGCCTGGAGTTCTCCGGGACAGGGATCCTATGGCTACACCTTC. The full variable domain, in which reference TRBV30 and TRBJ1-2 provide the parts outside the CDR3, is SQTIHQWPATLVQPVGSPLSLECTVEGTSNPNLYWYRQAAGRGLQLLFYSVGIGQISSEVPQNLSASRPQDRQFILSSKKLLLSDSGFYLCAWSSPGQGSYGYTFGSGTRLTVV.

The genes are TRBV19 and TRBJ2-1, with D possibly TRBD1 on 5 matching bases. Trimming removed 5 bases from V and 2 bases from J, with 10 bases in between. CDR1 is LNHDA, CDR2 SQIVND, per germline (reference sequence). The CDR3 is 14 residues long. CDR3 loop: CASSRQGPYNEQFF. The CDR3 DNA sequence: TGTGCCAGTAGTCGTCAGGGCCCCTACAATGAGCAGTTCTTC. The full variable domain, rest sourced from reference TRBV19 and TRBJ2-1, is DGGITQSPKYLFRKEGQNVTLSCEQNLNHDAMYWYRQDPGQGLRLIYYSQIVNDFQKGDIAEGYSVSREKKESFPLTVTSAQKNPTAFYLCASSRQGPYNEQFFGPGTRLTVL.

V and J are TRBV20-1 and TRBJ2-7; D gene unclear. Per the germline V gene, CDR1 is DFQATT and CDR2 is SNEGSKA (reference sequence). V was trimmed by 3 bases and J by 5 bases, leaving 20 bases between them. This CDR3 region has 15 residues. The CDR3 loop reads CSASLPGPSGHEQYF. The CDR3 DNA reads TGCAGTGCTAGTCTCCCGGGCCCTTCGGGCCACGAGCAGTACTTC.

The chain uses TRBV30 and TRBJ1-5; no reliable D call. V lost 2 bases and J 2 bases, leaving 7 bases between the germline ends. From germline, CDR1 is GTSNPN and CDR2 SVGIG (reference sequence). The CDR3 is 13 residues long. This chain's CDR3 is CAWSISGNQPQHF. The CDR3 DNA is TGTGCCTGGAGTATCTCTGGCAATCAGCCCCAGCATTTT.

This clone was observed a single time. The chain has TRBV5-6 and TRBJ2-1; 8 bases agree with TRBD1. The CDR3 totals 15 residues. J lost 8 bases, V lost 3 bases, and 10 bases had no gene match. Germline CDR1 and CDR2: SGHDT and YYEEEE. The CDR3 reads CASSWLGAGGDEQFF. Here the CDR3 DNA reads TGTGCCAGCAGCTGGCTTGGGGCAGGGGGCGATGAGCAGTTCTTC.

This chain uses TRBV2 with TRBJ1-5, with TRBD1 as a possible D gene (5 bases). The CDR3 runs 14 residues. Germline CDR1 reads SNHLY; CDR2 reads FYNNEI. V was clipped by 6 bases and J by 4 bases, with 13 bases between them. DNA of the CDR3: TGTGCCAGCAGCGCGGAGACAGCTAATCAGCCCCAGCATTTT. Translating it yields CASSAETANQPQHF.

This chain links TRBV20-1 with TRBJ2-6; 12 bases are shared with TRBD1. The ends lost 3 bases at V and 2 bases at J; junction bases unmatched: 8. The germline gives CDR1 DFQATT, CDR2 SNEGSKA (reference sequence). This CDR3 comprises 18 residues. CDR3 DNA: TGCAGTGCTAGTGCCGGGACAGGGGGCTTCACTGGGGCCAACGTCCTGACTTTC. It is translated as CSASAGTGGFTGANVLTF.

The chain recombines TRBV6-5 with TRBJ1-4, with a possible D match to TRBD1 (5 bases). The CDR3 totals 15 residues. Germline V CDR1 and CDR2: MNHEY, SVGAGI. Trimming pared 10 bases from V and 0 bases from J, leaving 15 bases between. The CDR3 nucleotides read TGTGCCACGAGTAGGGGAGGGGCAACTAATGAAAAACTGTTTTTT. Its translation is CATSRGGATNEKLFF.

CDR3 coding DNA: TGCAGCGTTGGGTGGACAGGGGACGAGACCCAGTACTTC. Translating it yields CSVGWTGDETQYF. This rearrangement joins TRBV29-1 to TRBJ2-5, with 9 bases fitting TRBD1. Trimming at V came to 4 bases and at J to 5 bases, leaving 5 bases not matched to a gene. The V gene's germline CDR1 is SQVTM and CDR2 ANQGSEA. This CDR3 is 13 amino acids long.

The chain recombines TRBV5-1 with TRBJ2-5; 9 nucleotides line up with TRBD2. The CDR3 runs to 16 residues. The germline gives CDR1 SGHRS, CDR2 YFSETQ. V shed 3 bases, J shed 2 bases, and the junction held 8 bases outside the gene matches. Written as DNA, the CDR3 is TGCGCCAGCAGCTCCCTTATCGCGGGGGGGCAAGAGACCCAGTACTTC. It encodes CASSSLIAGGQETQYF.

The chain carries TRBV10-3 and TRBJ2-2; 10 bases fit TRBD1. V trimming: 3 bases; J trimming: 5 bases; junction bases outside the gene matches: 6. The CDR3 runs 16 residues. From germline, CDR1 is ENHRY and CDR2 SYGVKD. This chain's CDR3 is CAISDGRTGGTGELFF. The CDR3 bases are TGTGCCATCAGTGACGGGAGGACAGGGGGGACCGGGGAGCTGTTTTTT.

The chain has TRBV27 and TRBJ1-6, with 8 bases matching TRBD1. Unmatched junction bases numbered 6, after V lost 6 bases and J lost 8 bases. This CDR3 is 14 amino acids long. The germline V gene has CDR1 MNHEY and CDR2 SMNVEV (reference sequence). The CDR3 DNA is TGTGCCAGCAGCTACACAGGGGGTGATTCACCCCTCCACTTT. Translated: CASSYTGGDSPLHF.

The chain carries TRBV11-2 and TRBJ1-1; D unresolved. Trimming shortened V by 11 bases and J by 0 bases, and 13 bases separated the two germline ends. The germline V gene encodes CDR1 SGHAT and CDR2 FQNNGV. The CDR3 contains 13 residues. The CDR3 spells CASSPAMNTEAFF. CDR3 sequence (DNA): TGTGCCTCTTCGCCCGCCATGAACACTGAAGCTTTCTTT.

J is TRBJ1-2 and V is TRBV6-5; tentatively, D is TRBD1 (6 bases). There are 15 residues in the CDR3. Germline values: CDR1 MNHEY, CDR2 SVGAGI. V was trimmed by 6 bases and J by 8 bases, leaving 22 bases between them. The CDR3 sequence: CASSPLGGSAGGYTF. CDR3 coding DNA: TGTGCCAGCAGCCCCTTAGGGGGGAGTGCTGGAGGCTACACCTTC.

V gene TRBV7-2 combines with J gene TRBJ1-5; 7 positions agree with TRBD1. The CDR3 sequence is 14 residues long. CDR1 and CDR2 from the germline V gene are SGHTA and FQGNSA. Unmatched junction bases numbered 5, after V lost 5 bases and J lost 4 bases. In DNA, the CDR3 is TGTGCCAGCAGCCACGGGACAGCAAATCAGCCCCAGCATTTT. Protein product: CASSHGTANQPQHF.

This chain joins TRBV7-9 and TRBJ1-5; D remains unclear. CDR1 SEHNR and CDR2 FQNEAQ come from the germline V gene (reference sequence). This CDR3 spans 18 amino acids. With 1 base removed from V and 10 bases from J, the gap between germline ends came to 26 bases. CDR3 residues: CASSLEGYAGFGVSPQHF. CDR3 DNA sequence: TGTGCCAGCAGCTTAGAAGGGTACGCGGGGTTTGGGGTCAGCCCCCAGCATTTT.

The chain has TRBV7-6 and TRBJ2-7; 8 bases map to TRBD1. The V segment lost 1 base and the J segment 4 bases; nucleotides outside the gene matches: 9. Germline V gene data show CDR1 as SGHVS and CDR2 as FNYEAQ. There are 16 residues in the CDR3. CDR3 bases: TGTGCCAGCAGCTTAGAAATTCGCGGACAGGGTTACGAGCAGTACTTC. Translated, it gives CASSLEIRGQGYEQYF.

A single count supports this clone. The rearrangement joins TRBV3-1 (or the pseudogene TRBV3-2) to TRBJ1-1, with D uncertain. The germline V and J ends were trimmed by 1 base and 0 bases, with 9 bases remaining between them. This CDR3 region has 15 residues. Germline values: CDR1 LGHDT, CDR2 YNNKEL (reference sequence). The CDR3 DNA follows: TGTGCCAGCAGCCAAGTTACCTTAATGAACACTGAAGCTTTCTTT. Translated, it gives CASSQVTLMNTEAFF.

The V gene is TRBV6-5, the J gene TRBJ1-4; 7 positions match TRBD1. Germline V gives CDR1 MNHEY, CDR2 SVGAGI. CDR3 length: 14 amino acids. After removal of 8 bases from V and 7 bases from J, the junction contained 10 bases not matched to a gene. CDR3 sequence (DNA): TGTGCCAGCGGGAACAGGGGCGTAGGTGAAAAACTGTTTTTT. It codes for CASGNRGVGEKLFF.

The rearrangement links TRBV15 to TRBJ1-6, with 8 positions matching TRBD1. V shed 0 bases and J 14 bases; nucleotides not matched to a gene: 12. The CDR3 is 16 residues long. Germline V lookup: CDR1 LNHNV, CDR2 YYDKDF (reference sequence). The CDR3 nucleotides are TGTGCCACCAGCAGAGATCTGTCAGGGGGCGGCCCCACCCTCCACTTT. Amino acids: CATSRDLSGGGPTLHF.

The rearrangement joins TRBV9 to TRBJ2-3, with TRBD1 identical over 7 bases. In germline, CDR1 is SGDLS, CDR2 YYNGEE. V shed 3 bases, J shed 2 bases, and the junction held 9 bases outside the gene matches. The CDR3 extends over 16 amino acids. CDR3 nucleotides: TGTGCCAGCAGCGGAGCCTTGGGACAGAACACAGATACGCAGTATTTT. This translates into CASSGALGQNTDTQYF.

The genes are TRBV5-1 and TRBJ1-1; D gene uncertain. Trimming removed 4 bases at V and 2 bases at J, with 6 bases between. The germline CDR1 and CDR2 sequences are SGHRS and YFSETQ. CDR3 length equals 12 residues. Here the CDR3 DNA reads TGCGCCAGCAGCCTCAGTAACACTGAAGCTTTCTTT. Residues: CASSLSNTEAFF.

A single count supports this clone. The chain couples TRBV5-4 to TRBJ1-2; 7 bases are a match to TRBD1. Trimming removed 3 bases from V and 6 bases from J; junction bases left unmatched: 8. CDR3 length: 14 amino acids. CDR1 is SGHNT and CDR2 is YYREEE in the germline V gene (reference sequence). The CDR3 DNA follows: TGTGCCAGCAGCTCTCCGACAGGGAAGGATGGCTACACCTTC. It codes for CASSSPTGKDGYTF.

Here the CDR3 reads CASSQTGGQFTYEQYV. The CDR3 nucleotides read TGTGCCAGCAGCCAGACAGGGGGCCAATTCACCTACGAGCAGTACGTC. The gene calls are TRBV11-2 and TRBJ2-7, with 10 bases matching TRBD1. Looked up from germline, CDR1 is SGHAT and CDR2 is FQNNGV. The CDR3 consists of 16 residues. The V segment lost 5 bases and the J segment 2 bases; nucleotides outside the gene matches: 9.

This clone was seen a single time. The chain uses TRBV28 and TRBJ2-2, with 10 bases lining up with TRBD2. Germline trimming cut 1 base from V and 4 bases from J; bases unmatched to any gene: 0. The CDR3 sequence is 15 residues long. Germline V lookup: CDR1 MDHEN, CDR2 SYDVKM. CDR3 sequence (DNA): TGTGCCAGCAGTTTATTAGCGGGGGGCACCGGGGAGCTGTTTTTT. This sequence encodes CASSLLAGGTGELFF.

The chain combines TRBV21-1 with TRBJ2-5; no DNA check was done on the table's D call, TRBD2. TRBV21-1 is annotated as a pseudogene. CDR3 size: 14 residues. CDR3 nucleotides: TGTGCCAGCACAGAGCGGGGCGCCCAAGAGACCCAGTACTTC. Its protein is CASTERGAQETQYF.

V gene TRBV3-1 (or the pseudogene TRBV3-2) combines with J gene TRBJ1-1; the D gene is possibly TRBD1 (5 bases). The CDR3 has 13 amino acids. Germline-derived CDR1 and CDR2 are LGHDT and YNNKEL (reference sequence). Between the trimmed V and J ends, which lost 4 bases and 9 bases, there was a span of 15 bases. The CDR3 is CASSPGLRDKAFF. CDR3 nucleotides: TGTGCCAGCAGCCCGGGACTTCGTGACAAAGCTTTCTTT.